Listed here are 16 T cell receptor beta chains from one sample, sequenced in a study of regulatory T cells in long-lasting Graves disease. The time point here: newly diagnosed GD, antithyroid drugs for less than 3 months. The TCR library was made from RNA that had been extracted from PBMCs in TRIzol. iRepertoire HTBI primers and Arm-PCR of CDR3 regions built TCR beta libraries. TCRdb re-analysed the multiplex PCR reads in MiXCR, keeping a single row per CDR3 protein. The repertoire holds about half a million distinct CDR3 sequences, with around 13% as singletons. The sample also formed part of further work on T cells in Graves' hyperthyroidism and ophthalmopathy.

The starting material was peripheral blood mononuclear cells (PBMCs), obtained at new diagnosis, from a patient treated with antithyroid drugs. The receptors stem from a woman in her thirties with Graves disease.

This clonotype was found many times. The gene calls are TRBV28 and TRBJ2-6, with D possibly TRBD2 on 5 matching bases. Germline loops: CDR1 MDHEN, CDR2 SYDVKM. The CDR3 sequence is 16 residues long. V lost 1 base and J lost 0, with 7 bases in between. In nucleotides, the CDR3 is TGTGCCAGCAGTTTATTGGGGAGCTCTGGGGCCAACGTCCTGACTTTC. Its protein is CASSLLGSSGANVLTF.

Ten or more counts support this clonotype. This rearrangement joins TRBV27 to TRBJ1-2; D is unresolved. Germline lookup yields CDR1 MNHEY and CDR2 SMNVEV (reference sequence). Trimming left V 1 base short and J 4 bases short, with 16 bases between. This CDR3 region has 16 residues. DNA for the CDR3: TGTGCCAGCAGTTTATTGGCTGGGGTAGGGCGCTATGGCTACACCTTC. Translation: CASSLLAGVGRYGYTF.

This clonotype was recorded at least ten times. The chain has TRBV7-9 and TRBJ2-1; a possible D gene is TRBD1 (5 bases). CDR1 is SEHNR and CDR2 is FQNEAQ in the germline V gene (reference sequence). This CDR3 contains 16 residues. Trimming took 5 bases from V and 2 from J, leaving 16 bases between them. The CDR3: CASSHVGVGAYNEQFF. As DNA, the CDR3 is TGTGCCAGCAGCCACGTAGGGGTTGGGGCCTACAATGAGCAGTTCTTC.

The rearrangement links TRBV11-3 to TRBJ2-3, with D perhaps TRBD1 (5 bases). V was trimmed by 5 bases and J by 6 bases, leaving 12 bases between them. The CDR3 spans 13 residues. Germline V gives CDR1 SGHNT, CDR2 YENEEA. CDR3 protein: CASSIRVLDTQYF. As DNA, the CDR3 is TGTGCCAGCAGCATCAGGGTTTTGGATACGCAGTATTTT.

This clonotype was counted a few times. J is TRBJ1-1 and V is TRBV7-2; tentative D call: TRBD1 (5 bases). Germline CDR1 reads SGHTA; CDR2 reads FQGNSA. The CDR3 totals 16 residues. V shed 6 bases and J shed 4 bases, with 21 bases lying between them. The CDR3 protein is CASSPHSGGVGTEAFF. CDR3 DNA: TGTGCCAGCAGTCCGCATTCGGGGGGAGTCGGCACTGAAGCTTTCTTT.

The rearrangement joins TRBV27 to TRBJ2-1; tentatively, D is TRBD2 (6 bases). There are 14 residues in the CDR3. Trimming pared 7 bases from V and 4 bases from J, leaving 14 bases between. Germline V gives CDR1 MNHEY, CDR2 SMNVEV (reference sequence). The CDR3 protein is CASKQGREYNEQFF. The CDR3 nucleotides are TGTGCCAGCAAACAAGGGCGGGAATACAATGAGCAGTTCTTC.

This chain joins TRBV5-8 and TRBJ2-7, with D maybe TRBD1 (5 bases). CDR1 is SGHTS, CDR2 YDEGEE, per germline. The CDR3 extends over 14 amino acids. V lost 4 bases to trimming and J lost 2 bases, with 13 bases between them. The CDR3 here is CASSRLRVAYEQYF. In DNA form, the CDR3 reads TGTGCCAGCAGCCGGCTCAGGGTCGCCTACGAGCAGTACTTC.

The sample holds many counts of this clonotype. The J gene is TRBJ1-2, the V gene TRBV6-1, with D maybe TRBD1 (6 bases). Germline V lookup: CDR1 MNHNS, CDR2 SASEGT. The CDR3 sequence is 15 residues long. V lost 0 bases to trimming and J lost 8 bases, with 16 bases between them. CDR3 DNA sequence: TGTGCCAGCAGTGAAGCGTTGAGGGACATCGGCGGCTACACCTTC. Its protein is CASSEALRDIGGYTF.

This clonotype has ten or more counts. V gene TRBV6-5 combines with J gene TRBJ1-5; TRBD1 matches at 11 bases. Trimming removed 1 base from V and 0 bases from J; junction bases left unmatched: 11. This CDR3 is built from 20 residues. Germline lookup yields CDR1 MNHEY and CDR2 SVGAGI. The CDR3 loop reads CASSYLAGTGGLYSNQPQHF. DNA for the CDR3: TGTGCCAGCAGTTACTTAGCCGGGACAGGGGGGTTATATAGCAATCAGCCCCAGCATTTT.

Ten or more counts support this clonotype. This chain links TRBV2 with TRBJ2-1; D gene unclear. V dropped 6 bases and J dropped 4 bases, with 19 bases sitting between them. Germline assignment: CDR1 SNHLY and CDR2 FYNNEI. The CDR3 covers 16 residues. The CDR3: CASRWTLSSTYNEQFF. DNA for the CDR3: TGTGCCAGCAGATGGACCCTCTCCTCTACATACAATGAGCAGTTCTTC.

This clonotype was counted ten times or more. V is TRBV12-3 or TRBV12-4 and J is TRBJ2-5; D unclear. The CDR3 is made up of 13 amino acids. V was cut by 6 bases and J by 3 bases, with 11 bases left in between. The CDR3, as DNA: TGTGCCAGCAGCTTCGGTGAGAAAGAGACCCAGTACTTC. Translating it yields CASSFGEKETQYF.

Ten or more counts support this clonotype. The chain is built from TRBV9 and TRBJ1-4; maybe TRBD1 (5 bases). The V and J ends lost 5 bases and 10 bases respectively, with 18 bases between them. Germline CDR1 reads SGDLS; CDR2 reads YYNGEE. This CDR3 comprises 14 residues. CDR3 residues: CASRRMADIGKLFF. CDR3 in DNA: TGTGCCAGCAGGAGGATGGCGGACATCGGAAAACTGTTTTTT.

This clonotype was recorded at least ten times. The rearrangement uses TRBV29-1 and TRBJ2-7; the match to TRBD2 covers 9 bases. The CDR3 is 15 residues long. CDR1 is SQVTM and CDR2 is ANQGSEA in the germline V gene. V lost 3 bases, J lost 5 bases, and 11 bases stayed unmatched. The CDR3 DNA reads TGCAGCGTTGAGAAGGGTAGCGGGAGAGGGAACGAGCAGTACTTC. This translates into CSVEKGSGRGNEQYF.

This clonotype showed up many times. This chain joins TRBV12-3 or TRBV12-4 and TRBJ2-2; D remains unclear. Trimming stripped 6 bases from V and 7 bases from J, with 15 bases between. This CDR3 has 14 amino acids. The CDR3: CASSRRQTGGELFF. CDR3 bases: TGTGCCAGCAGCCGCCGGCAGACGGGCGGGGAGCTGTTTTTT.

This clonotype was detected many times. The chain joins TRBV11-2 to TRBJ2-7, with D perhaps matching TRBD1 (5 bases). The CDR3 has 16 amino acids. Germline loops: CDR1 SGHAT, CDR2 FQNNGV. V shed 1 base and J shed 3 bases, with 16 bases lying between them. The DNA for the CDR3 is TGTGCCAGCAGCTTAGCTCAATTCCCAAGGGGCTACGAGCAGTACTTC. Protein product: CASSLAQFPRGYEQYF.

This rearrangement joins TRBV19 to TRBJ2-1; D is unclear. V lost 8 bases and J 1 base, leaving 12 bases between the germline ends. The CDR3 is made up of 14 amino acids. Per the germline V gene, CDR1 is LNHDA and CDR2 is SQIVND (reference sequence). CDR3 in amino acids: CASPKRRSYNEQFF. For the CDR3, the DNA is TGTGCCAGTCCCAAGAGAAGGTCCTACAATGAGCAGTTCTTC.